The present T cell receptor beta chain was sequenced within a study of Tregs in tolerant kidney transplant recipients. Study-wide findings and caveats: Activated donor B cell expansion appeared to reveal the most relevant donor-specific TCRbeta repertoire.

The ends were cut back, 5 bases at V and 2 bases at J, with 9 bases in the middle. Germline V gives CDR1 SGHTA, CDR2 FQGTGA. This CDR3 has 13 amino acids. This table comes from immunoSEQ multiplex PCR, and its TCRdb copy is limited to in-frame clones, with some not included. The data show 50,000 to 65,000 clones, about 87% seen once. Turning to this clone: Its antigen is unknown.

Mixed chimerism was transient after nonmyeloablative marrow transplants from related graft donors. This receptor was taken from a human patient who received a combined kidney and bone marrow transplant. Among the T cells, some may be from the graft donor. This material consisted of CD4+ T cells from blood (PBMCs), taken 6 months after the transplant. The V gene is TRBV7-3, the J gene TRBJ1-1; TRBD1 is a possible D gene (5 bases). CDR3 amino acids: CASSPTVNTEAFF. CDR3 sequence (DNA): TGTGCCAGCAGCCCGACAGTTAACACTGAAGCTTTCTTT.